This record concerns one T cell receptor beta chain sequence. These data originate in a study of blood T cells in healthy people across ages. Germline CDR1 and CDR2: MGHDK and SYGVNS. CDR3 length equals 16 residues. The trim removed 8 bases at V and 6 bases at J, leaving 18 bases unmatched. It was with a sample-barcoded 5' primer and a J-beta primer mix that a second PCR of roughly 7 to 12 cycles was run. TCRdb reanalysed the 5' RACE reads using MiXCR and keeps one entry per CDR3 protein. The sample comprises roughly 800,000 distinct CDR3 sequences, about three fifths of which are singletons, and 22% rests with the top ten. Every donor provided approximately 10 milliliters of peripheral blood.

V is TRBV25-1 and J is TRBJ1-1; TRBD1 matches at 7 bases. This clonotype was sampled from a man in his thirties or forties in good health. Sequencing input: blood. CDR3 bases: TGTGCCAGCGCACCAGAGTCAGTGAAAGACAGGGCTGAAGCTTTCTTT. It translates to CASAPESVKDRAEAFF.